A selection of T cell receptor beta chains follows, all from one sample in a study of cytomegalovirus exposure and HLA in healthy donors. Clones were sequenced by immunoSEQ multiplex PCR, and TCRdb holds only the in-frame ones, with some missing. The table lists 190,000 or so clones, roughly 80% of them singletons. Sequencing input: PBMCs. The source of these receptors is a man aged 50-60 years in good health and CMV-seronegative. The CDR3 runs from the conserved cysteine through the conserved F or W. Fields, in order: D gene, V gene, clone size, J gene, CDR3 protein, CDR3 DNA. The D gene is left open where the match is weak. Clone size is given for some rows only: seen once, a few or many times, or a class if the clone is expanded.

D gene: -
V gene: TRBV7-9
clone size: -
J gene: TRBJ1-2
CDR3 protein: CASSPQTRGYTF
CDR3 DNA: TGTGCCAGCAGCCCTCAGACTCGGGGCTACACCTTC

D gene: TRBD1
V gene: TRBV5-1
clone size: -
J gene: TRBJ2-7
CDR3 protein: CASSAHDRGSYEQYF
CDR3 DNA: TGCGCCAGCAGCGCACATGACAGGGGGTCTTACGAGCAGTACTTC

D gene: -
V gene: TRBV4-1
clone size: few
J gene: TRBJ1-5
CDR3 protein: CASSQERGGGQPQHF
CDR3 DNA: TGCGCCAGCAGCCAAGAGAGGGGAGGTGGCCAGCCCCAGCATTTT

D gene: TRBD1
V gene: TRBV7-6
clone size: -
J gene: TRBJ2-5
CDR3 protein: CASSPDRVETQYF
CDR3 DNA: TGTGCCAGCAGCCCGGACAGGGTTGAGACCCAGTACTTC

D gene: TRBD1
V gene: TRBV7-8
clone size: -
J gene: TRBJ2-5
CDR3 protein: CASSSSYRGETQYF
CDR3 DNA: TGTGCCAGCAGCTCTTCATACAGGGGGGAGACCCAGTACTTC

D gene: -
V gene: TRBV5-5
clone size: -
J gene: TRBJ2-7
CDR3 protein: CASSFQGGEQYF
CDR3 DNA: TGTGCCAGCAGCTTCCAAGGGGGCGAGCAGTACTTC

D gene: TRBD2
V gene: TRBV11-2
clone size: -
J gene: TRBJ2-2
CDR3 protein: CASSPWTSGATGELFF
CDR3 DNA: TGTGCCAGCAGCCCCTGGACTAGCGGGGCCACCGGGGAGCTGTTTTTT

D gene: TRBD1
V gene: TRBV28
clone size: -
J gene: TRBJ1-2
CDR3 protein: CASSTPGQGANYGYTF
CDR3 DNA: TGTGCCAGCAGTACCCCGGGGCAGGGGGCGAACTATGGCTACACCTTC

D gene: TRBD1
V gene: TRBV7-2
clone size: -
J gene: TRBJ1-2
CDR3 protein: CASSPGQGYYGYTF
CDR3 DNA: TGTGCCAGCAGCCCGGGACAGGGGTACTATGGCTACACCTTC

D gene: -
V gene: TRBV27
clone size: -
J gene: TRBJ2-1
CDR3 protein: CASSRGSYNEQFF
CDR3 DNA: TGTGCCAGCAGCAGGGGTTCCTACAATGAGCAGTTCTTC

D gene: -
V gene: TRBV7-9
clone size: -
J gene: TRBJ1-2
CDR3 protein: CASSLDFRYGYTF
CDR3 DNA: TGTGCCAGCAGCTTAGACTTCCGCTATGGCTACACCTTC

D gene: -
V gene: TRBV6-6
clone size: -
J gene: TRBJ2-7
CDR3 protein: CASSYTPGVYEQYF
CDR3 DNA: TGTGCCAGCAGTTACACGCCGGGAGTCTACGAGCAGTACTTC

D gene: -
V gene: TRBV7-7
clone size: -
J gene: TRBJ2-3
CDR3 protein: CASSLSGADTQYF
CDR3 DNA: TGTGCTAGCAGCTTATCAGGGGCAGATACGCAGTATTTT

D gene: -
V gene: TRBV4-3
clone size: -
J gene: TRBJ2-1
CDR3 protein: CASSQGMESFNEQFF
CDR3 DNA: TGCGCCAGCAGCCAAGGTATGGAGTCTTTCAATGAGCAGTTCTTC

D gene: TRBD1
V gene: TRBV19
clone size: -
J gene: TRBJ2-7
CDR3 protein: CASSIAVGQSYREQYF
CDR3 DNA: TGTGCCAGTAGTATAGCCGTGGGACAGTCCTACCGCGAGCAGTACTTC

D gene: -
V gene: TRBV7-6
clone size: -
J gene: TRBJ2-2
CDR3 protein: CASSTGSGYTGELFF
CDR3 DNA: TGTGCCAGCAGCACCGGAAGCGGCTACACCGGGGAGCTGTTTTTT

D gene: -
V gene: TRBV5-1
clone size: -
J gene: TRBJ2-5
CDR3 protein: CASSTGSPGETQYF
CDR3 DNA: TGCGCCAGCAGCACGGGCAGTCCAGGGGAGACCCAGTACTTC

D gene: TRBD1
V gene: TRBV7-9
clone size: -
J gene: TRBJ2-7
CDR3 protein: CASSLETGGQYF
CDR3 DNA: TGTGCCAGCAGCTTAGAGACAGGGGGGCAGTACTTC

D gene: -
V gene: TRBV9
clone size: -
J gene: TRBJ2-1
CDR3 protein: CASSVVGGGASYNEQFF
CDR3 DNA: TGTGCCAGCAGCGTAGTGGGGGGGGGCGCCTCCTACAATGAGCAGTTCTTC

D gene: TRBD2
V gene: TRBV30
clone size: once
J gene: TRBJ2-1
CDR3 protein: CAWSLAGGSGKYNEQFF
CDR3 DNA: TGTGCCTGGAGTCTAGCGGGAGGCTCGGGGAAATACAATGAGCAGTTCTTC

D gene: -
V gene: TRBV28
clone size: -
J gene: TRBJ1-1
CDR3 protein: CASSAEVPTEAFF
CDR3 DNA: TGTGCCAGCAGTGCTGAGGTGCCCACTGAAGCTTTCTTT

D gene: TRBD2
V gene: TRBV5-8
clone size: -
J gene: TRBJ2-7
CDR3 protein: CASSPAPSGGSYEQYF
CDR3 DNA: TGTGCCAGCAGCCCGGCCCCTAGCGGGGGGTCCTACGAGCAGTACTTC

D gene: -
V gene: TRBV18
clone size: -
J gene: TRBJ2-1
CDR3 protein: CASSPLMDSYNEQFF
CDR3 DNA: TGTGCCAGCTCACCTTTGATGGACAGCTACAATGAGCAGTTCTTC

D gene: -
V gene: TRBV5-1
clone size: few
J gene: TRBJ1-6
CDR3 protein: CASSFGGFNSPLHF
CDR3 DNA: TGCGCCAGCAGCTTTGGGGGGTTCAATTCACCCCTCCACTTT

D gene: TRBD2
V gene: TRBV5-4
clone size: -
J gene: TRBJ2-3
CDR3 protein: CASSNSGGYSTDTQYF
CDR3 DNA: TGTGCCAGCAGCAATAGCGGGGGGTATAGCACAGATACGCAGTATTTT

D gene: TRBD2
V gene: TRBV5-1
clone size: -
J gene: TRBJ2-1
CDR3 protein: CASNREGGAYNEQFF
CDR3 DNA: TGCGCCAGCAATCGGGAGGGAGGAGCCTACAATGAGCAGTTCTTC

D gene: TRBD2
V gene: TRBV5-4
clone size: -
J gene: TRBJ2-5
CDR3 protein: CASSLRSPGLAGVKTQYF
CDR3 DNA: TGTGCCAGCAGCTTGAGGTCCCCGGGACTAGCGGGAGTAAAGACCCAGTACTTC

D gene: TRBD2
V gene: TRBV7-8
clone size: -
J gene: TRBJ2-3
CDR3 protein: CASSKAGNRVTDTQYF
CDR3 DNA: TGTGCCAGCAGTAAAGCGGGGAATCGGGTCACAGATACGCAGTATTTT

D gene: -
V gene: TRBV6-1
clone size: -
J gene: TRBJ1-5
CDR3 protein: CASRADRSGNQPQHF
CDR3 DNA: TGTGCCAGCAGGGCGGACAGAAGTGGCAATCAGCCCCAGCATTTT

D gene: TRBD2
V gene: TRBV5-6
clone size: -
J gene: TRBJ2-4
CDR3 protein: CASSLSRSAGGDIQYF
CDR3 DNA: TGTGCCAGCAGCTTGTCCCGCTCGGCGGGAGGGGACATTCAGTACTTC

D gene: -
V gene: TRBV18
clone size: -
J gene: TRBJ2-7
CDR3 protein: CASSPFSYEQYF
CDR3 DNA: TGTGCCAGCTCACCATTCAGTTACGAGCAGTACTTC

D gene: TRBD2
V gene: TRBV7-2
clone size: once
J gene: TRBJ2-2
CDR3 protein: CASSLALAGSTGELFF
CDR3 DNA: TGTGCCAGCAGCTTAGCACTAGCGGGTTCTACCGGGGAGCTGTTTTTT

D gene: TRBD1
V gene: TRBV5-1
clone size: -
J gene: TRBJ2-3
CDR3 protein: CASSADPGQGSDTQYF
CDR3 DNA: TGCGCCAGCAGCGCGGACCCGGGACAGGGGTCAGATACGCAGTATTTT

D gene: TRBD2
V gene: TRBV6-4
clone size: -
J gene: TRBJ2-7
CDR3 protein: CASRAPGSGRGYEQYF
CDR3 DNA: TGTGCCAGCAGGGCCCCGGGCAGCGGGAGGGGGTACGAGCAGTACTTC

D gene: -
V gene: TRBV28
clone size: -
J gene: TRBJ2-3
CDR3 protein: CASRSFPDTQYF
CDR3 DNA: TGTGCCAGCAGGTCCTTTCCAGATACGCAGTATTTT

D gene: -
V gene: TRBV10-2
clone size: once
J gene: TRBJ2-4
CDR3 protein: CASRPAGTKNIQYF
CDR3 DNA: TGCGCCAGCAGGCCCGCAGGGACCAAAAACATTCAGTACTTC

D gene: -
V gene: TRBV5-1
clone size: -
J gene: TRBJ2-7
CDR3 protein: CASSDKLTGRNEQYF
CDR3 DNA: TGCGCCAGCAGCGATAAGCTGACAGGTAGAAACGAGCAGTACTTC

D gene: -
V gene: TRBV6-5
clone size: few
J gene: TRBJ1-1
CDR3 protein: CASSYFSTSAEAFF
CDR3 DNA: TGTGCCAGCAGTTACTTTTCCACAAGCGCTGAAGCTTTCTTT

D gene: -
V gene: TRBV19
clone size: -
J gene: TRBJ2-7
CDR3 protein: CASRFVAGSREYF
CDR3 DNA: TGTGCCAGTAGGTTTGTGGCGGGCTCCCGGGAGTACTTC

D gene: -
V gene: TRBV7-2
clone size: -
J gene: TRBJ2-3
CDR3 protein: CASSWEQSTDTQYF
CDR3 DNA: TGTGCCAGCAGCTGGGAGCAGAGCACAGATACGCAGTATTTT

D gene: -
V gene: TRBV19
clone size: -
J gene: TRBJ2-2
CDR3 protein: CASSIVAVAAGELFF
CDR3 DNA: TGTGCCAGTAGTATAGTAGCGGTGGCGGCCGGGGAGCTGTTTTTT

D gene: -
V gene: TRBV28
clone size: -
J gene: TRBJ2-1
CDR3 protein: CASSLRPHEQFF
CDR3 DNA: TGTGCCAGCAGTTTGAGGCCGCATGAGCAGTTCTTC

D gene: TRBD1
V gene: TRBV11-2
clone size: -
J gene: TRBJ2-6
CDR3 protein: CASSIGQGTFNAGANVLTF
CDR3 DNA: TGTGCCAGCAGCATTGGACAGGGTACTTTCAATGCTGGGGCCAACGTCCTGACTTTC

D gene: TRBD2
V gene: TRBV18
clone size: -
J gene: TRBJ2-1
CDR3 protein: CASSPPERGALNEQFF
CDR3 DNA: TGTGCCAGCTCACCACCCGAGCGGGGGGCCCTCAATGAGCAGTTCTTC

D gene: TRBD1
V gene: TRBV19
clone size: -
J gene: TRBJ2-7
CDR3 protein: CATNTGTGNEQYF
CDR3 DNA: TGTGCCACAAATACCGGGACAGGGAACGAGCAGTACTTC

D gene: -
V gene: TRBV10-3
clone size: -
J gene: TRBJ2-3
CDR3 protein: CAISDPFTDTQYF
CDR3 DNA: TGTGCCATCAGTGATCCGTTCACAGATACGCAGTATTTT

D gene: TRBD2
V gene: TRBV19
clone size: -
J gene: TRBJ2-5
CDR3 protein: CASSPGLAGGPQETQYF
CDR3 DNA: TGTGCCAGTAGTCCAGGACTAGCGGGGGGGCCCCAAGAGACCCAGTACTTC

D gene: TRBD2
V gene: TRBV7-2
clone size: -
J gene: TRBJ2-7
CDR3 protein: CASSQWLAGGSSYEQYF
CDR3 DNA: TGTGCCAGCAGCCAATGGCTAGCGGGGGGGAGCTCCTACGAGCAGTACTTC

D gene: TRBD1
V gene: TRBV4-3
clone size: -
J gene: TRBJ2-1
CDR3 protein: CASSLDRGRNEQFF
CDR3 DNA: TGCGCCAGCAGCCTAGACAGGGGAAGGAATGAGCAGTTCTTC

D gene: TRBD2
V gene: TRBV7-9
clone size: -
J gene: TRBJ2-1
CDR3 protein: CASSQIAGVNNEQFF
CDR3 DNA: TGTGCCAGCAGCCAGATAGCGGGGGTTAACAATGAGCAGTTCTTC

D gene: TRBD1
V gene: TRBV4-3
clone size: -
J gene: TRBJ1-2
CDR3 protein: CASSQQTGNGGYTF
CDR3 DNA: TGCGCCAGCAGCCAACAGACAGGGAACGGTGGCTACACCTTC

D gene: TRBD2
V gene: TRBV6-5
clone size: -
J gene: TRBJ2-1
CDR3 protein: CASSYSAGGLFEQFF
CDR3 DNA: TGTGCCAGCAGTTACTCGGCGGGGGGGCTCTTTGAGCAGTTCTTC

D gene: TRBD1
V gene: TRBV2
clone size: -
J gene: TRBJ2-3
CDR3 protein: CASSESDRGKDTQYF
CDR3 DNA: TGTGCCAGCAGTGAAAGTGACAGGGGAAAAGATACGCAGTATTTT

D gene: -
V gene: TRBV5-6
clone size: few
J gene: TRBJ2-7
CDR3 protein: CASSSRFEQYF
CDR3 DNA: TGTGCCAGCAGCTCCAGGTTCGAGCAGTACTTC

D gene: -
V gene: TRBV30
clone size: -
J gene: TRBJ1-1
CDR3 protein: CAWSVRGGTEAFF
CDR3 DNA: TGTGCCTGGAGTGTACGGGGGGGGACTGAAGCTTTCTTT

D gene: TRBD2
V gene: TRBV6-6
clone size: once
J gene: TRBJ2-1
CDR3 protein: CASSGLAGVNEQFF
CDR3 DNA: TGTGCCAGCAGCGGACTAGCGGGAGTCAATGAGCAGTTCTTC

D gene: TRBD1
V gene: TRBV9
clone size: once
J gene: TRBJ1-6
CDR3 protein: CASSDRGLGPLHF
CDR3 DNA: TGTGCCAGCAGCGACAGGGGGCTCGGACCCCTCCACTTT

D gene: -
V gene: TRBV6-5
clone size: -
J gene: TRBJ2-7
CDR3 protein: CASSYSTGSSYEQYF
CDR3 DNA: TGTGCCAGCAGTTACTCTACAGGGTCCTCCTACGAGCAGTACTTC

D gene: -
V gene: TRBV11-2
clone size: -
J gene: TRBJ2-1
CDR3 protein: CASSLTPRDNEQFF
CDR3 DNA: TGTGCCAGCAGCTTAACTCCCAGGGACAATGAGCAGTTCTTC